The T cell receptor (beta chain) described here comes from a study of CD8 T cells in Susac syndrome (dated by TCRdb to about 2019). The study in broad terms: Among the Susac syndrome patients who were sequenced, clinically active disease was present in five or six and clinical remission was observed in fewer than 10. At blood withdrawal, Susac syndrome patients were either therapy-naive, taking corticosteroids (in some cases with IVIg as well), or taking IVIg alone. The study used repertoire sequencing to test whether antigen drove CD8+ T cell activation and differentiation in Susac syndrome. CD8+ T cell repertoire clonality was compared between more than ten healthy donors, approximately 14 Susac syndrome patients and 15 multiple sclerosis patients.

Peripheral blood CD8+ and CD4+ T cells from healthy donors, Susac syndrome patients and multiple sclerosis patients were profiled by high-throughput TCR beta sequencing. Recently defined diagnostic criteria for definite or probable disease were met by the Susac syndrome patients. Bulk CD8+ and CD4+ T cells were purified by magnetic negative isolation, while CD8+ TEMRA cells were enriched using FACS. Blood was collected in EDTA tubes and processed within 24 hours, with PBMCs isolated through density gradient centrifugation. PBMCs intended for TCR sequencing were cryopreserved in liquid nitrogen and were subsequently thawed in a 37 degrees C water bath. The sorted or isolated CD4+, CD8+ and CD8+ TEMRA cells reached a purity of at least 90%. Overall study results and their limits: The TCR sequencing and HLA analysis was acknowledged to have included a relatively small number of individuals. Clonal expansion was seen in Susac syndrome CD8+ repertoires, peaking in CD8+ TEMRA cells and being greater in clinically active patients than in remitting ones. Sixteen Susac-specific public clones were identified in the total CD8+ repertoire, and several Susac-specific public clones were identified in the CD8+ TEMRA repertoire.

RNA was extracted using the RNeasy kit, and 0.5 to 1 microgram was reverse transcribed with random hexamers. The immunoSEQ multiplex PCR assay, which covers 54 Vbeta and 13 Jbeta segments, was used to amplify TCR beta CDR3 regions. PCR amplification bias was corrected by using a synthetic template baseline for primer optimization and computational correction. Per the source publication's procedure: Reads were assigned to V, D and J genes according to IMGT and analyzed in immunoSEQ Analyzer, with only productive sequences retained. Clonality was calculated as one minus the Shannon entropy normalized by log2 of the number of productive unique sequences. For each patient and control, public and private clones were evaluated within the 100 most prevalent clones. A clone was defined as Susac-specific if it was absent from the healthy and MS cohorts, from some 980 published viral clones and from other ImmuneACCESS disease sequences. TCRdb handled the public reads itself, with Q25 trimming in fastp and clone calling in MiXCR, and kept productive beta chains. Each entry merges the rows of one CDR3 protein and shows their most common DNA and genes. The V and J calls, along with clone size, are taken from TCRdb and not from the paper's own processing. The sample table contains around 110,000 distinct CDR3 sequences; only one count was recorded for just under 95% of them. The ten largest account for about 0.29% of the sample.

From the cysteine through the phenylalanine, the CDR3 covers 14 amino acids. Only CDR3 DNA is held: 42 bases, read in frame from base 1. CDR1 and CDR2 are drawn from the germline V gene: MNHEY, SVGAGI. Trimming removed 2 bases from V and 5 bases from J, leaving 10 bases between the germline ends. Notes on this clonotype: Its antigen target is currently unknown. Qualities for individual bases were not recorded, and no much larger clone is one base off.

Sequenced material: CD8+ T cells from PBMCs. Recombination connected TRBV6-5 to TRBJ2-1; confidence is insufficient to name the D gene. This sequence was found in a human donor with Susac syndrome. The DNA reads as follows: TGTGCCAGCAGTTACCTGGCGGCGGACAATGAGCAGTTCTTC. Translated, it reads CASSYLAADNEQFF.